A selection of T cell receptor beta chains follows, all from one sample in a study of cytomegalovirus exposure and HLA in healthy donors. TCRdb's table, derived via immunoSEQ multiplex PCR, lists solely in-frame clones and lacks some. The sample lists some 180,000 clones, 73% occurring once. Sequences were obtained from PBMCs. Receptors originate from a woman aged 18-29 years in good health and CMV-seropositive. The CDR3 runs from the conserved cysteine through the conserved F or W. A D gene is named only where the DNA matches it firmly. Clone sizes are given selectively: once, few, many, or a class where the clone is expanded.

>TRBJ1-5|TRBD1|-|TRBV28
TGTGCCAGCAGGGGGACAGCCACAAATCAGCCCCAGCATTTT
CASRGTATNQPQHF
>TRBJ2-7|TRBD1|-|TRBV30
TGTGCCGCAAGAGACCGGGACAGTCACTACGAGCAGTACTTC
CAARDRDSHYEQYF
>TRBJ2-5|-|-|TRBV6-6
TGTGCCACCCTGGGGGGAGAGACCCAGTACTTC
CATLGGETQYF
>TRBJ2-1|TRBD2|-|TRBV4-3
TGCGCCAGCAGCCAAGGGATGGCGGGGGGGCATCTATACAATGAGCAGTTCTTC
CASSQGMAGGHLYNEQFF
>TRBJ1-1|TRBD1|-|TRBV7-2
TGTGCCAGCAGCTTCGGGACAGACACTGAAGCTTTCTTT
CASSFGTDTEAFF
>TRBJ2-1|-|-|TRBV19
TGTGCCAGTAGTATAGATCCGGGAGAGCAGTTCTTC
CASSIDPGEQFF
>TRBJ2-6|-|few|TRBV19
TGTGCCAGTAGTATCATCATCGACTATACTACTGGGGCCAACGTCCTGACTTTC
CASSIIIDYTTGANVLTF
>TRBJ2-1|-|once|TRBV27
TGTGCCAGCAGTTCCCAGGTAAATGAGCAGTTCTTC
CASSSQVNEQFF
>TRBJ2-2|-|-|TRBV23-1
TGCGCCAGCCTCCAGATGGTACTAGACAGGTCCGGGGAGCTGTTTTTT
CASLQMVLDRSGELFF
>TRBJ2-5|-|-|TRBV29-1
TGCAGCGTTGATATTCAGGGTAGGGGACAAGAGACCCAGTACTTC
CSVDIQGRGQETQYF
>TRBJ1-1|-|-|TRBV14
TGTGCCAGCAGCCTCACACGGGGCACTGAAGCTTTCTTT
CASSLTRGTEAFF